This note documents a single TCR beta chain sequence. V lost 1 base and J lost 4; bases outside the gene matches: 7. CDR1 and CDR2 (germline): MNHEY, SMNVEV (reference sequence). There are 16 residues in the CDR3. Separate from the approximately 670-subject first cohort, the 120-subject validation cohort was the one that the donors belonged to. The data were obtained in a study of cytomegalovirus exposure and HLA in healthy donors. Data came from immunoSEQ multiplex PCR; TCRdb stores just in-frame clones and leaves some out. This table has about 82,000 clones, 90% to 95% appearing once. The sample taken for sequencing was PBMCs. The receptor comes from a man in his late teens or twenties in good health and CMV-seronegative. The V call is TRBV27, the J call TRBJ2-3, with 8 bases that match TRBD1. The CDR3 DNA reads as TGTGCCAGCAGTTTATTGGCAGGGGGCCCCCCAGATACGCAGTATTTT. It codes for CASSLLAGGPPDTQYF.